This T cell receptor (beta chain) is drawn from a study of T-cell reconstitution after alpha-beta-depleted transplantation in children. This clonotype was found a few times. Unique molecular identifiers were incorporated during preparation of the TCRbeta library. Each CDR3 protein gets one entry after TCRdb re-called the PCR reads with MiXCR. The sample lists about 610,000 distinct CDR3 sequences, about 10% occurring once. Germline CDR1 is SGHRS and CDR2 is YFSETQ. This CDR3 region has 14 residues. The V end was cut by 0 bases, the J end by 7 bases, with 14 bases between. The sample was PBMCs from the stem cell graft donor, taken from the stem cell graft. The clonotype originates from a human donor who donated a stem cell graft to a child with acute myeloid leukemia. The rearrangement uses TRBV5-1 and TRBJ2-7; possibly TRBD1 or TRBD2 for D (5 bases each). The CDR3 bases are TGCGCCAGCAGCTTGGATGGGGGACGGTCGGAGCAGTACTTC. It codes for CASSLDGGRSEQYF.